One TCR beta chain is described in this entry. The sample comes from a study of blood T cell repertoires in COVID-19. Study at large: Acute-phase and convalescent COVID-19 samples originated in the United States, Italy and Spain.

Germline V gene sequence: CDR1 SGHTA, CDR2 FQGNSA. Deletions cut 2 bases from V and 15 bases from J, with 16 bases between. The CDR3 contains 13 residues. The data were produced by immunoSEQ multiplex PCR, yet TCRdb's version contains in-frame clones alone and is incomplete. The sample shows a few hundred thousand clones, approximately 85% of them seen only once. Assignments of participants to cohorts depended upon their own reported clinical history. The receptor was isolated from a man aged 25-45 years who had recovered from COVID-19. The source material was PBMCs or T cells enriched from blood (not recorded which). The chain joins TRBV7-2 to TRBJ1-4; possible D gene TRBD1, 5 bases. DNA for the CDR3: TGTGCCAGCAGCTTAATTCCTGGCGGGGGGTTGTTTTTT. Translating gives CASSLIPGGGLFF. Full variable domain (missing parts from reference TRBV7-2 and TRBJ1-4): GAGVSQSPSNKVTEKGKDVELRCDPISGHTALYWYRQSLGQGLEFLIYFQGNSAPDKSGLPSDRFSAERTGGSVSTLTIQRTQQEDSAVYLCASSLIPGGGLFFGSGTQLSVL.